Shown below are 31 T cell receptor beta chains from a single sample sequenced in a study of blood T cell repertoires in COVID-19. The repertoire was sequenced with immunoSEQ multiplex PCR; TCRdb's copy has only in-frame clones and lacks some. The sample includes 390,000 or so clones, around nine tenths of them seen just once. Input material: PBMCs or T cells enriched from blood (not recorded which). These receptors all stem from a woman aged 45-59 years who had recovered from COVID-19.

The rearrangement joins TRBV19 to TRBJ2-7, with D perhaps matching TRBD1 (5 bases). Trimming pared 6 bases from V and 0 bases from J, leaving 9 bases between. CDR1 and CDR2 from the germline V gene are LNHDA and SQIVND (reference sequence). The CDR3 sequence is 13 residues long. CDR3 loop: CASRRQSSYEQYF. As DNA, the CDR3 is TGTGCCAGTAGACGACAGAGCTCCTACGAGCAGTACTTC.

V is TRBV5-1 and J is TRBJ1-2; D remains ambiguous. The CDR3 consists of 14 residues. V shed 4 bases and J shed 0 bases, with 10 bases lying between them. Germline loops: CDR1 SGHRS, CDR2 YFSETQ. CDR3 DNA: TGCGCCAGCAGCCGGGAGGTCACTAACTATGGCTACACCTTC. Translating it yields CASSREVTNYGYTF.

This rearrangement joins TRBV18 to TRBJ1-6, with a weak D call TRBD1 (5 bases). The length of the CDR3 is 17 residues. V shed 2 bases and J shed 5 bases, with 16 bases lying between them. Germline values: CDR1 KGHSH, CDR2 LQKENI. CDR3 sequence reads: CASSPSSLRGNNSPLHF. CDR3 coding DNA: TGTGCCAGCTCACCATCGAGCCTGCGGGGCAATAATTCACCCCTCCACTTT.

The chain has TRBV11-2 and TRBJ2-6, with D possibly being TRBD2 (5 bases). Germline CDR1 SGHAT, CDR2 FQNNGV. V was clipped by 5 bases and J by 0 bases, with 17 bases between them. The CDR3 is made up of 18 amino acids. In nucleotides, the CDR3 is TGTGCCAGCAGCCTCGAGGGCTATTCGGACTCTGGGGCCAACGTCCTGACTTTC. It is translated as CASSLEGYSDSGANVLTF.

The chain uses TRBV20-1 and TRBJ1-2; 8 bases are a match to TRBD1. Germline CDR1 and CDR2: DFQATT and SNEGSKA (reference sequence). This CDR3 spans 10 amino acids. With V trimmed by 8 bases and J by 7 bases, 3 bases remained unmatched. CDR3 sequence (DNA): TGCAGTTGGACAGGGCTTGGCTACACCTTC. Protein: CSWTGLGYTF.

This clone was counted only a few times. The chain links TRBV5-1 to TRBJ2-3; possibly TRBD2 for D (6 bases). There are 16 residues in the CDR3. Trimming pared 3 bases from V and 4 bases from J, leaving 18 bases between. CDR1 and CDR2 from the germline V gene are SGHRS and YFSETQ. CDR3 amino acids: CASSSNRLAAADTQYF. The CDR3 DNA reads as TGCGCCAGCAGCTCAAACCGATTAGCGGCAGCAGATACGCAGTATTTT.

The chain combines TRBV4-1 with TRBJ1-1; TRBD1 aligns across 7 bases. Trimming at V came to 3 bases and at J to 1 base, leaving 5 bases not matched to a gene. Germline V CDR1 and CDR2: MGHRA, YSYEKL. The CDR3 loop spans 15 amino acids. As DNA, the CDR3 is TGCGCCAGCAGCCACAGACAGGGAGAGAACACTGAAGCTTTCTTT. Its translation is CASSHRQGENTEAFF.

This chain connects TRBV9 to TRBJ1-5; 9 nucleotides agree with TRBD1. The germline CDR1 and CDR2 sequences are SGDLS and YYNGEE. The CDR3 has 15 amino acids. J was trimmed by 5 bases and V by 3 bases; bases with no gene match: 6. This CDR3 reads CASSARDRGDQPQHF. DNA of the CDR3: TGTGCCAGCAGCGCACGAGACAGGGGGGATCAGCCCCAGCATTTT.

The chain is built from TRBV28 and TRBJ1-5; 9 positions match TRBD1. Unmatched junction bases numbered 12, after V lost 5 bases and J lost 7 bases. This CDR3 spans 16 amino acids. The V gene's germline CDR1 is MDHEN and CDR2 SYDVKM. The CDR3 loop is CASSGTGTGLWQPQHF. The CDR3 nucleotides read TGTGCCAGCAGTGGTACCGGGACAGGGTTGTGGCAGCCCCAGCATTTT.

The chain carries TRBV4-2 and TRBJ2-7, with 9 bases aligning to TRBD1. The V gene end was trimmed by 3 bases and the J gene end by 7 bases; junction bases not matched to a gene: 7. Germline V gene sequence: CDR1 LGHNA, CDR2 YNFKEQ. CDR3 length equals 14 residues. CDR3 amino acids: CASSQTGTGKEQYF. CDR3 sequence (DNA): TGTGCCAGCAGCCAGACCGGGACAGGGAAGGAGCAGTACTTC.

This chain joins TRBV7-2 and TRBJ2-3; 13 positions match TRBD2. The germline gives CDR1 SGHTA, CDR2 FQGNSA. The CDR3 extends over 15 amino acids. V gave up 5 bases and J gave up 4 bases; unmatched junction bases: 3. The CDR3 protein is CASSPTSGGADTQYF. CDR3 coding DNA: TGTGCCAGCAGCCCAACTAGCGGGGGGGCAGATACGCAGTATTTT.

On this clone: Relative to the germline gene, one junction end is altered; a read error may explain this. V is TRBV2 and J is TRBJ2-7, with 7 nucleotides matching TRBD1. There are 14 residues in the CDR3. Per germline, CDR1 SNHLY and CDR2 FYNNEI. CDR3 amino acids: CASNDQNRGSPGNF. The CDR3 DNA reads as TGTGCCAGCAATGATCAGAACAGGGGATCGCCGGGGAACTTC. Together with reference TRBV2 and TRBJ2-7, the CDR3 gives the full variable domain: EPEVTQTPSHQVTQMGQEVILRCVPISNHLYFYWYRQILGQKVEFLVSFYNNEISEKSEIFDDQFSVERPDGSNFTLKIRSTKLEDSAMYFCASNDQNRGSPGNFGPGTRLTVT.

This clone was seen a handful of times. The V gene is TRBV3-1 (or the pseudogene TRBV3-2), the J gene TRBJ2-7, with 9 bases that match TRBD1. The CDR3 sequence is 14 residues long. J lost 3 bases, V lost 4 bases, and 4 bases had no gene match. In germline, CDR1 is LGHDT, CDR2 YNNKEL (reference sequence). Here the CDR3 DNA reads TGTGCCAGCAGCCTCGGACAGGGGTACTACGAGCAGTACTTC. This translates into CASSLGQGYYEQYF.

J is TRBJ1-4 and V is TRBV4-3; D is unresolved. V was clipped by 0 bases and J by 1 base, with 9 bases between them. The CDR3 contains 16 residues. Per germline, CDR1 LGHNA and CDR2 YSLEER. CDR3 amino acids: CASSQESQETNEKLFF. For the CDR3, the DNA is TGCGCCAGCAGCCAAGAGTCGCAGGAAACTAATGAAAAACTGTTTTTT.

The gene calls are TRBV28 and TRBJ1-2; 8 nucleotides match TRBD1. From germline, CDR1 is MDHEN and CDR2 SYDVKM. CDR3 size: 15 residues. V trimming: 2 bases; J trimming: 6 bases; junction bases outside the gene matches: 8. Here the CDR3 reads CASSLRSRGLDGYTF. CDR3 sequence (DNA): TGTGCCAGCAGTTTAAGGTCCAGGGGGCTTGATGGCTACACCTTC.

This clone was counted a single time. This chain uses TRBV11-3 with TRBJ1-1, with D maybe TRBD1 (6 bases). Per germline, CDR1 SGHNT and CDR2 YENEEA. This CDR3 contains 14 residues. Trimming took off 5 bases at V and 1 base at J, with 11 bases between the two ends. The CDR3 DNA reads as TGTGCCAGCAGCGAAGACAGGTGGAACACTGAAGCTTTCTTT. Translating it yields CASSEDRWNTEAFF.

In this sample, this clone turned up a few times. The chain recombines TRBV7-2 with TRBJ2-7; D is possibly TRBD2 (5 bases). V shed 5 bases and J shed 1 base, with 12 bases lying between them. Germline V gene data show CDR1 as SGHTA and CDR2 as FQGNSA. The CDR3 totals 14 residues. The CDR3 region is CASSPDWASYEQYF. CDR3 nucleotide sequence: TGTGCCAGCAGCCCGGACTGGGCGTCCTACGAGCAGTACTTC.

The V call is TRBV27, the J call TRBJ2-6; 7 nucleotides agree with TRBD1. CDR3 length: 15 residues. Germline CDR1 reads MNHEY; CDR2 reads SMNVEV (reference sequence). The trim removed 7 bases at V and 4 bases at J, leaving 7 bases unmatched. As DNA, the CDR3 is TGTGCCAGCAAGCTGACAGGGTTCGGGGCCAACGTCCTGACTTTC. It is translated as CASKLTGFGANVLTF.

This clone has a single count. The chain recombines TRBV19 with TRBJ1-2; D unresolved. Germline V CDR1 and CDR2: LNHDA, SQIVND (reference sequence). This CDR3 has 14 amino acids. V was clipped by 7 bases and J by 7 bases, with 19 bases between them. Here the CDR3 DNA reads TGTGCCAGTAAAACGGACCTCACGAGCGGTGGCTACACCTTC. Its protein is CASKTDLTSGGYTF.

The chain carries TRBV11-2 and TRBJ1-1; D is unresolved. This CDR3 spans 11 amino acids. Trimming cost V 1 base and J 11 bases, with 8 bases left between them. CDR1 SGHAT and CDR2 FQNNGV come from the germline V gene. CDR3 nucleotides: TGTGCCAGCAGCTTAGTCCTTGTTGCTTTCTTT. Its translation: CASSLVLVAFF.

A remark on this clone: This sample includes further DNA sequences coding for the same CDR3. This chain joins TRBV5-1 and TRBJ1-2; D ambiguous. Looked up from germline, CDR1 is SGHRS and CDR2 is YFSETQ. V lost 2 bases, J lost 7 bases, and 9 bases lay in between. The CDR3 has 12 residues. The CDR3 is CASSFSGGGYTF. The CDR3 coding sequence is TGCGCCAGCAGCTTTTCGGGAGGTGGCTACACCTTC.

The rearrangement uses TRBV5-1 and TRBJ1-6; D is perhaps TRBD1 (6 bases). CDR1 is SGHRS and CDR2 is YFSETQ in the germline V gene. V dropped 3 bases and J dropped 10 bases, with 17 bases sitting between them. The CDR3 runs 15 residues. Here the CDR3 reads CASSSQGGGDSPLHF. CDR3 nucleotides: TGCGCCAGCAGCTCTCAGGGTGGGGGCGACTCACCCCTCCACTTT. The complete variable domain, with remaining parts taken from reference TRBV5-1 and TRBJ1-6, reads KAGVTQTPRYLIKTRGQQVTLSCSPISGHRSVSWYQQTPGQGLQFLFEYFSETQRNKGNFPGRFSGRQFSNSRSEMNVSTLELGDSALYLCASSSQGGGDSPLHFGNGTRLTVT.

The gene calls are TRBV2 and TRBJ1-2; tentatively, D is TRBD1 (5 bases). Trimming shortened V by 4 bases and J by 5 bases, and 14 bases separated the two germline ends. Germline CDR1 is SNHLY and CDR2 is FYNNEI. The CDR3 is 14 residues long. The CDR3 bases are TGTGCCAGCAGTGGACACAGGACCCTGTATGGCTACACCTTC. This encodes CASSGHRTLYGYTF.

The rearrangement links TRBV7-9 to TRBJ1-1, with TRBD1 matching over 7 bases. V trimming: 5 bases; J trimming: 7 bases; junction bases outside the gene matches: 10. CDR3 length equals 14 residues. Germline loops: CDR1 SEHNR, CDR2 FQNEAQ (reference sequence). This CDR3 reads CASSRAGTEYEAFF. CDR3 sequence (DNA): TGTGCCAGCAGCCGAGCCGGGACAGAATATGAAGCTTTCTTT.

This clone has a single count. V is TRBV9 and J is TRBJ2-3; 8 nucleotides align to TRBD2. This CDR3 contains 17 residues. V gave up 4 bases and J gave up 0 bases; unmatched junction bases: 10. In germline, CDR1 is SGDLS, CDR2 YYNGEE. CDR3 protein: CASSPHGGARSTDTQYF. CDR3 bases: TGTGCCAGCAGCCCTCACGGGGGGGCCCGAAGCACAGATACGCAGTATTTT.

This chain joins TRBV4-3 and TRBJ1-4; D possibly corresponds to TRBD1 (5 bases). The CDR3 is 15 amino acids. Germline loops: CDR1 LGHNA, CDR2 YSLEER. Trimming removed 4 bases from V and 3 bases from J, with 12 bases in between. CDR3 in amino acids: CASSPQGMPNEKLFF. The CDR3 DNA reads TGCGCCAGCAGCCCCCAGGGTATGCCTAATGAAAAACTGTTTTTT.

The gene calls are TRBV29-1 and TRBJ1-1; D unresolved. Germline CDR1 SQVTM, CDR2 ANQGSEA. Trimming stripped 1 base from V and 3 bases from J, with 9 bases between. This CDR3 spans 13 amino acids. The CDR3 reads CSVEAPGDTEAFF. CDR3 nucleotides: TGCAGCGTTGAAGCCCCAGGCGACACTGAAGCTTTCTTT.

This clone has just one count. The chain has TRBV6-5 and TRBJ1-1, with TRBD1 identical over 7 bases. Losses at the gene ends were 0 bases for V and 6 bases for J; bases not matched to a gene: 7. Germline CDR1 MNHEY, CDR2 SVGAGI. CDR3 length: 15 amino acids. The CDR3 nucleotides are TGTGCCAGCAGTTACTCGGCAGGGGGTGTCCCTGAAGCTTTCTTT. Its translation: CASSYSAGGVPEAFF.

The chain uses TRBV11-2 and TRBJ2-3, with unresolved D. The V and J ends lost 7 bases and 6 bases respectively, with 11 bases between them. The CDR3 is 12 residues long. Germline V lookup: CDR1 SGHAT, CDR2 FQNNGV. CDR3 sequence reads: CASTRRADTQYF. CDR3 in DNA: TGTGCCAGCACCAGACGAGCGGATACGCAGTATTTT.

V is TRBV7-2 and J is TRBJ2-2; TRBD1 agrees at 12 bases. This CDR3 has 16 amino acids. V was clipped by 2 bases and J by 8 bases; unmatched bases: 6. Germline values: CDR1 SGHTA, CDR2 FQGNSA. CDR3 residues: CASSLSWDRGLGELFF. The CDR3 region has the DNA TGTGCCAGCAGCTTATCTTGGGACAGGGGGCTGGGGGAGCTGTTTTTT.

The DNA for the CDR3 is TGTGCCAGCAGCCAACCGACTAGCGGGGGGAAGCAGTTCTTC. This translates into CASSQPTSGGKQFF. This chain joins TRBV3-1 (or the pseudogene TRBV3-2) and TRBJ2-1, with 13 positions matching TRBD2. V shed 2 bases and J 11 bases; nucleotides not matched to a gene: 3. The CDR3 totals 14 residues. Germline V gives CDR1 LGHDT, CDR2 YNNKEL (reference sequence).